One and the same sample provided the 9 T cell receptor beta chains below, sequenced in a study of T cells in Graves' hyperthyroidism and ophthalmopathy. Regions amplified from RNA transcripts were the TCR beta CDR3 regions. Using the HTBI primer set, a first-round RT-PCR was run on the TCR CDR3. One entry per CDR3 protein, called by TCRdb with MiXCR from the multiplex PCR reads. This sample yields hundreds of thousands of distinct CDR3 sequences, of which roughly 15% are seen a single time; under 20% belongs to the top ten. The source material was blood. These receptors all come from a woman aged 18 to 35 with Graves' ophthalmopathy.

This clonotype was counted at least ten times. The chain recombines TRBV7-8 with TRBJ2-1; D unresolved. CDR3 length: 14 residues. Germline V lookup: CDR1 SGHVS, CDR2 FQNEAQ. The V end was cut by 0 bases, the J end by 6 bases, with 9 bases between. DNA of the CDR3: TGTGCCAGCAGCTTAGCGCCAGGCACCAATGAGCAGTTCTTC. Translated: CASSLAPGTNEQFF.

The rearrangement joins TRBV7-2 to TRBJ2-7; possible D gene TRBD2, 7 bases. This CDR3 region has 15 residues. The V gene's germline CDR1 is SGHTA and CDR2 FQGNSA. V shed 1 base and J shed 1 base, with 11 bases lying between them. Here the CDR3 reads CASSLEGGDSYEQYF. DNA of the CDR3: TGTGCCAGCAGCTTAGAAGGGGGGGATTCCTACGAGCAGTACTTC.

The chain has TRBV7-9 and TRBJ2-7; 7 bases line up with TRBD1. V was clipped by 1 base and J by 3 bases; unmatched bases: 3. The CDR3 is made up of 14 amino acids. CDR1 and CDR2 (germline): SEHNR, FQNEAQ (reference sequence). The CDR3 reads CASSLGQGFYEQYF. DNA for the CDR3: TGTGCCAGCAGCTTAGGACAGGGTTTCTACGAGCAGTACTTC.

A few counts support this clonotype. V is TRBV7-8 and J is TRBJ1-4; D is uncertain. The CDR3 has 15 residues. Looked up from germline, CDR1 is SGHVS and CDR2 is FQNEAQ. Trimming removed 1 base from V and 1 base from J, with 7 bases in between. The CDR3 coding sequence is TGTGCCAGCAGCTTAGTGCTGGGAACTAATGAAAAACTGTTTTTT. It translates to CASSLVLGTNEKLFF.

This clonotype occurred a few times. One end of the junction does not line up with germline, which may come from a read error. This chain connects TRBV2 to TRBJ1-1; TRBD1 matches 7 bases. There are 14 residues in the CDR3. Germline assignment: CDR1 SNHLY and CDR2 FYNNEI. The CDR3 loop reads CASSKDRVKTEAFF. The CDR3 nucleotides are TGTGCCAGCAGTAAAGACAGGGTGAAAACTGAAGCTTTCTTT.

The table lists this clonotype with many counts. CDR3 in amino acids: CASSERSGNTGELFF. The CDR3 region has the DNA TGTGCCAGCAGTGAAAGGAGTGGGAACACCGGGGAGCTGTTTTTT. The gene calls are TRBV6-1 and TRBJ2-2; D gene ambiguous. Germline-derived CDR1 and CDR2 are MNHNS and SASEGT. The CDR3 spans 15 residues. Trimming removed 2 bases from V and 1 base from J, with 8 bases in between.

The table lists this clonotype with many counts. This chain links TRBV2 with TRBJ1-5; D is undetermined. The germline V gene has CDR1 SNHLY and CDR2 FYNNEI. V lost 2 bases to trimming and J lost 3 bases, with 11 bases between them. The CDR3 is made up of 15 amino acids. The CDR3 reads CASSEFRDANQPQHF. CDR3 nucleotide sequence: TGTGCCAGCAGTGAATTTAGGGATGCCAATCAGCCCCAGCATTTT.

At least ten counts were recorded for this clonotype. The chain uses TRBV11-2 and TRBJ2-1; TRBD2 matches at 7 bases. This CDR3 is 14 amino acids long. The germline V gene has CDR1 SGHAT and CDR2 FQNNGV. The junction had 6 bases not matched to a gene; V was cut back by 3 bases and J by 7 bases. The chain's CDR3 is CASSFPREVNEQFF. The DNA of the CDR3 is TGTGCCAGCAGCTTCCCACGGGAGGTTAATGAGCAGTTCTTC.

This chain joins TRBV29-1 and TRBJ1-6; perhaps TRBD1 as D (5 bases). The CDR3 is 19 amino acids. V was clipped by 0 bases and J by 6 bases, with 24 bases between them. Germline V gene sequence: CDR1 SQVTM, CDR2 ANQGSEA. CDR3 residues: CSVEDRRREVPTPNSPLHF. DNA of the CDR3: TGCAGCGTTGAAGATAGGCGCAGGGAAGTGCCGACTCCTAATTCACCCCTCCACTTT. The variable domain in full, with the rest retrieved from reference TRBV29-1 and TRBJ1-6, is SAVISQKPSRDICQRGTSLTIQCQVDSQVTMMFWYRQQPGQSLTLIATANQGSEATYESGFVIDKFPISRPNLTFSTLTVSNMSPEDSSIYLCSVEDRRREVPTPNSPLHFGNGTRLTVT.